Listed below are T cell receptor beta chains from one sample, sequenced in a study of tumor-infiltrating lymphocytes in primary liver carcinoma. TCRdb fed the multiplex PCR reads into MiXCR, producing one record per CDR3 protein. The sample records 80,000 or so distinct CDR3 sequences, about 75% being singletons. Sequencing was carried out using tumor-adjacent normal liver tissue. The origin of the receptors is a man aged 40-55 years with primary liver carcinoma and hepatitis B virus infection. The CDR3 runs from the conserved cysteine through the conserved F or W. D genes are given only for firm matches. Clone size is given for some rows only: seen once, a few or many times, or a class if the clone is expanded.

CDR3 DNA	CDR3 protein	clone size	D gene	V gene	J gene
TGTGCCAGCAGCCAGGGGTTCGGGACCAACGTCCTGACTTTC	CASSQGFGTNVLTF	.	.	TRBV4-3	TRBJ2-6
TGTACCAGCAGTTTAGAGGCTAGTGGTACTGGTGAGCAGTTCTTC	CTSSLEASGTGEQFF	few	.	TRBV11-1	TRBJ2-1
TGCGCCAGCAGTTACGGTGGGATCGGCTCCTACGAGCAATACTTC	CASSYGGIGSYEQYF	.	.	TRBV10-2	TRBJ2-7
TGCGCCAGCAGCCAAGATCGAGGGAGAACCCTCCAATTT	CASSQDRGRTLQF	.	.	TRBV4-1	TRBJ1-6
TGTGCAAGCAGCTTCGGGCAGCGCCCAATAAGCACAGATACGAAGTATTTT	CASSFGQRPISTDTKYF	once	.	TRBV11-2	TRBJ2-3
TGCGCCAGCAGTTTCCAGGCAAACACCGGGGAGCTGCTTTTT	CASSFQANTGELLF	.	.	TRBV5-1	TRBJ2-2
TGTGCCACCAAGCGGGCCTTCTTGGGTGAGCAGTTCTTC	CATKRAFLGEQFF	medium-sized	.	TRBV11-2	TRBJ2-1
TGCGCCAGCAGGCAAGAGGTCGGTAGGTGGGGGCTCGATAACATTCAGTACTTC	CASRQEVGRWGLDNIQYF	.	.	TRBV4-1	TRBJ2-4
TGTGCCAGCAGTAGGGATTTGGAGAGGGGACGCTACGAGCAGTACTTC	CASSRDLERGRYEQYF	.	.	TRBV6-5	TRBJ2-7
TGTGCCAACCGGGGACGGGGTTTGGATGAGCAGTACTTC	CANRGRGLDEQYF	.	.	TRBV10-3	TRBJ2-7
TGCAGCATTATGACAGGGGGCGGTGAAAAACTGTTTTTT	CSIMTGGGEKLFF	.	TRBD1	TRBV29-1	TRBJ1-4
TGTGCCAGCAGCTTCTATGGGGGTAGCACAGGTACGCGGTATTTT	CASSFYGGSTGTRYF	.	.	TRBV11-2	TRBJ2-3
TGCAGCGTTGAAGGAGGGGGCTACGATGAGCACTTCTTC	CSVEGGGYDEHFF	.	TRBD1	TRBV29-1	TRBJ2-1
TGTGCCAGCGGCCGAGAAGGGGGTATTTCAGAGACCCAGTACTTC	CASGREGGISETQYF	many	.	TRBV6-5	TRBJ2-5
TGCGCCAGCAGCTTGGAGACACCCGCCGGGGATGAGCAGTTCTTC	CASSLETPAGDEQFF	many	.	TRBV5-1	TRBJ2-1
TGTGCCAACAGCCGAGGTGACAGGGGCCACGAGCAGTACTTC	CANSRGDRGHEQYF	.	TRBD1	TRBV4-2	TRBJ2-7
TGCACCCATAGCCGCTACAATGAGCAGTTCTTC	CTHSRYNEQFF	.	.	TRBV29-1	TRBJ2-1
TGTAGCAGCAGCCCACAGATCCTGTCAGATACGCAGTATTTT	CSSSPQILSDTQYF	.	.	TRBV11-2	TRBJ2-3
TGTGCCAGCAGCCAACGACAGGGGAGAGGGACAGATACGCAGTATTTT	CASSQRQGRGTDTQYF	many	TRBD1	TRBV14	TRBJ2-3
TGTGCCAGCAGTGTTAGCTTTGAGCAGTTCTTC	CASSVSFEQFF	few	.	TRBV7-8	TRBJ2-1
TGTGCCAGCGGACTAGCAGACTCCTACGAGCAGTACTTC	CASGLADSYEQYF	.	TRBD2	TRBV12-3/TRBV12-4	TRBJ2-7